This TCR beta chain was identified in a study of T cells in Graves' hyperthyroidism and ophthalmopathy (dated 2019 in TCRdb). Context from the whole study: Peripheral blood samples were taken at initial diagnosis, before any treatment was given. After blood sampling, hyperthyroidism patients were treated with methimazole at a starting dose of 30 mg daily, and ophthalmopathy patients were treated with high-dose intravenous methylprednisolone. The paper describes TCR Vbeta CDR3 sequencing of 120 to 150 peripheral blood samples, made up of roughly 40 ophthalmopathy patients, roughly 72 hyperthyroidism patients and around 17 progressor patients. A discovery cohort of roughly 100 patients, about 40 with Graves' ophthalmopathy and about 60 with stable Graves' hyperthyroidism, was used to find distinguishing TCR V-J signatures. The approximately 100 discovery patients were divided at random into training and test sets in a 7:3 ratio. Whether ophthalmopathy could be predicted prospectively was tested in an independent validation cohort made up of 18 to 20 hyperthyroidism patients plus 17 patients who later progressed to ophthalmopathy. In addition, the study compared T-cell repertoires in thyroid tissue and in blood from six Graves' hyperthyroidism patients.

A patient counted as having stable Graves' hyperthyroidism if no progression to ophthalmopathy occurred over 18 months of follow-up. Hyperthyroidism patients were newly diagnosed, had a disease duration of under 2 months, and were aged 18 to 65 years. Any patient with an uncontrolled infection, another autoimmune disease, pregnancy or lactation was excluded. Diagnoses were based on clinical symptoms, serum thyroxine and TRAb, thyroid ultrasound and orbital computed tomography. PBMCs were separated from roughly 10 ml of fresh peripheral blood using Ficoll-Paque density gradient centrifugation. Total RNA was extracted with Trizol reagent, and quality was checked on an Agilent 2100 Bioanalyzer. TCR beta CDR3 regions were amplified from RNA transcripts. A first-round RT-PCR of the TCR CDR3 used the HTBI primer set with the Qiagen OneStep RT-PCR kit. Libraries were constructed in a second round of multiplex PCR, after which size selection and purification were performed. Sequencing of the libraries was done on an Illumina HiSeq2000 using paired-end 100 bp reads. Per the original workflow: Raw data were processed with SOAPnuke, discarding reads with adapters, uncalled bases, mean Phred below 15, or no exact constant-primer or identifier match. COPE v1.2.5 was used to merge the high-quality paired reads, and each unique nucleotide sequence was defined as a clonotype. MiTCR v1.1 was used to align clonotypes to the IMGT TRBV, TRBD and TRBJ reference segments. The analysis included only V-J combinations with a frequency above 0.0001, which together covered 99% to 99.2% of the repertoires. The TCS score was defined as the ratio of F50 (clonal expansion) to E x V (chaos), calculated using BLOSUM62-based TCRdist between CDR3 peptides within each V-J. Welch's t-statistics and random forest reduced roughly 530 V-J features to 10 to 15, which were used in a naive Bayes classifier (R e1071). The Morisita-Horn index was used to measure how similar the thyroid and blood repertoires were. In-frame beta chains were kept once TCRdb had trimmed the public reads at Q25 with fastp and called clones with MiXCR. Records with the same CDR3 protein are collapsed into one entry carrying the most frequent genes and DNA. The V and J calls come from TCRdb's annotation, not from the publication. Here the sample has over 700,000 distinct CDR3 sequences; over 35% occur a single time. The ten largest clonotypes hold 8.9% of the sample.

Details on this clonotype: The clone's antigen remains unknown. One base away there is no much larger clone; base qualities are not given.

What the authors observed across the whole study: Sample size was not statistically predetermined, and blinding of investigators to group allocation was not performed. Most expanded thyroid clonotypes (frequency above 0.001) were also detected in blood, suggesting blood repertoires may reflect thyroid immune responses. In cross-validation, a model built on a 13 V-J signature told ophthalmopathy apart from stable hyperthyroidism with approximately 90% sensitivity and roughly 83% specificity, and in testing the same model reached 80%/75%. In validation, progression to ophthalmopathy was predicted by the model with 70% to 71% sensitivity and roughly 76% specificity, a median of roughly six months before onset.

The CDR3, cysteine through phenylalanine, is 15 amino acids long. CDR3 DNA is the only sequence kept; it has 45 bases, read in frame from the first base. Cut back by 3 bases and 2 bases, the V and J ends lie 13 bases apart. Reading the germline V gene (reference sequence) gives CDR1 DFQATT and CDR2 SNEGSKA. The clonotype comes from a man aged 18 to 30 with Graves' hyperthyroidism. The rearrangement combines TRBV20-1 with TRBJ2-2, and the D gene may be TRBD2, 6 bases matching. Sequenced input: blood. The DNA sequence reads TGCAGTGCTAGGGAAGTGACTAGTAACACCGGGGAGCTGTTTTTT. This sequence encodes CSAREVTSNTGELFF.